The T cell receptor (beta chain) described here comes from a study of blood T cell repertoires in COVID-19. The V end lost 5 bases, the J end lost 4 bases, and 15 bases lay between the germline ends. Per germline, CDR1 SGHAT and CDR2 FQNNGV. The length of the CDR3 is 15 residues. Profiling relied on immunoSEQ multiplex PCR, and the TCRdb table lists in-frame clones only, not all of them. Found here are roughly 230,000 clones, almost 85% of them singletons; the top ten hold under 4.5%. This chain joins TRBV11-2 and TRBJ1-5, with a weak D call TRBD1 (6 bases). Specimen: peripheral blood. The sequence came from a man aged 50-59 years with acute or convalescent COVID-19. DNA for the CDR3: TGTGCCAGCAGCCGTAGTGGCCAGGGGAATCAGCCCCAGCATTTT. This sequence encodes CASSRSGQGNQPQHF.